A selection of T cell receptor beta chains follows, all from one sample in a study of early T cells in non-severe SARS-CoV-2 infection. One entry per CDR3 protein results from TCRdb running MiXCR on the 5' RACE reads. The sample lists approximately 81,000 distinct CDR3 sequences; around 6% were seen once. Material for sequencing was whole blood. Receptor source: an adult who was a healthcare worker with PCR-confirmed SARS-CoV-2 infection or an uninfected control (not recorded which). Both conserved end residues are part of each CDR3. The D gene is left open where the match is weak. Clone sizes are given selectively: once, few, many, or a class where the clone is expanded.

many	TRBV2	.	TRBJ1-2	TGTGCCAGCAGTGAAGGGTACAACTATGGCTACACCTTC	CASSEGYNYGYTF
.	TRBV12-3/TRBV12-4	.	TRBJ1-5	TGTGCCAGCAGTTTACAGGGCGTGAGCAATCAGCCCCAGCATTTT	CASSLQGVSNQPQHF
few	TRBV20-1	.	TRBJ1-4	TGCAGTGCTAGAGTGGCGGGGAAGCAGGAAAAACTGTTTTTT	CSARVAGKQEKLFF
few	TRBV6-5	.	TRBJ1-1	TGTGCCAGCATCCCGCCCGGGGCAGCCCCGAAAGCTTTCTTT	CASIPPGAAPKAFF
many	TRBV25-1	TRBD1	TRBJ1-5	TGTGCCAGCACCATGGACAGGGAAGGGCAGCCCCAGCATTTT	CASTMDREGQPQHF
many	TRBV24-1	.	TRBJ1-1	TGTGCCACCAGTGATCATGTGAACACTGAAGCTTTCTTT	CATSDHVNTEAFF
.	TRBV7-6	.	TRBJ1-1	TGTGCCAGCGCCGACTGGGGCGACACTGAAGCTTTCTTT	CASADWGDTEAFF
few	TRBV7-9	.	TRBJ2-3	TGTGCCAGCAGCGCCGGTACAGATACGCAGTATTTT	CASSAGTDTQYF
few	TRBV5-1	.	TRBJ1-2	TGCGCCAGCAGCCCGACAGATTATGGCTACACCTTC	CASSPTDYGYTF
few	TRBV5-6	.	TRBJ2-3	TGTGCCAGCAGCCAACCTTCGTCCGCAGTTGGGACAGATACGCAGTATTTT	CASSQPSSAVGTDTQYF
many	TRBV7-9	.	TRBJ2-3	TGTGCCAGCAGCTTAGCTGACTCTAACCCTGGCACAGATACGCAGTATTTT	CASSLADSNPGTDTQYF
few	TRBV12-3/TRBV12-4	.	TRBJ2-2	TGTGCCAGCAGCCTACTAGTGCCCGGGGAGCTGTTTTTT	CASSLLVPGELFF
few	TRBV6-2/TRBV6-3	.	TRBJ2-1	TGTGCCAGCAGTTCCCCCGCTAGCGCCTGGGACAATGAGCAGTTCTTC	CASSSPASAWDNEQFF
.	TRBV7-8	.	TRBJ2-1	TGTGCCAGCAGCAAAACCGGGACACCTAACAATGAGCAGTTCTTC	CASSKTGTPNNEQFF
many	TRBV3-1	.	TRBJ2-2	TGTGCCAGCAGCCAACCGGGGGAGCTGTTTTTT	CASSQPGELFF
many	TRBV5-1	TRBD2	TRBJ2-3	TGCGCCAGCAGCTTGGGTCAGACTAGCGGGAGCACAGATACGCAGTATTTT	CASSLGQTSGSTDTQYF
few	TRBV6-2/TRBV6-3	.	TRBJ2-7	TGTGCCAGCAGTTACTCGGCCGGGGCCGGGGAGCAGTACTTC	CASSYSAGAGEQYF
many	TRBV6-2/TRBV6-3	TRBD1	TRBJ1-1	TGTGCCAGCAGTACCGGGACAGGGGGCGAGGGGGTCGCTGAAGCTTTCTTT	CASSTGTGGEGVAEAFF
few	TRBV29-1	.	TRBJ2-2	TGCAGCGTTGAGTCGGGCAGGGCGACCGGGGAGCTGTTTTTT	CSVESGRATGELFF
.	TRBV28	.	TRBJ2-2	TGTGCCAGCAGTTTATGGAACACCGGGGAGCTGTTTTTT	CASSLWNTGELFF
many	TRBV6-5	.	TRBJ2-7	TGTGCCAGTAGGGCCGGACCAACAACCTCCTACGAGCAGTACTTC	CASRAGPTTSYEQYF
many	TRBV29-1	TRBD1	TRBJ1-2	TGCAGCGTACAACAGGGGGATAACTATGGCTACACCTTC	CSVQQGDNYGYTF
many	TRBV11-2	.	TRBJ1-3	TGTGCCAGCAGCCCCCGGCTACGGGGAAACACCATATATTTT	CASSPRLRGNTIYF
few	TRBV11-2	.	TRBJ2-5	TGTGCCAGCAGCTTAAGCTACAGGGCAGAGACCCAGTACTTC	CASSLSYRAETQYF
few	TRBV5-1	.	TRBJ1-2	TGCGCCAGCAGCTTGTTGGAGGGAATGAACTATGGCTACACCTTC	CASSLLEGMNYGYTF
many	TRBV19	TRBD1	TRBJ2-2	TGTGCCAGTAGTGCCCAGGGACAGGGGGCCGGGGAGCTGTTTTTT	CASSAQGQGAGELFF
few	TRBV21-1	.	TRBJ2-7	TGTGCCAGCAGCAAAGTAAAGGGGCAGGGGGTCCACGAGCAGTACTTC	CASSKVKGQGVHEQYF
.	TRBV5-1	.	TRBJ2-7	TGCGCCAGCAGCTTGCGCCAGGGGACATCCTACGAGCAGTACTTC	CASSLRQGTSYEQYF
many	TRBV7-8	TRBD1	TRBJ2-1	TGTGCCAGCAGCCCTACAGGGGGATTCTACAATGAGCAGTTCTTC	CASSPTGGFYNEQFF
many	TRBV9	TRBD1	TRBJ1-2	TGTGCCAGCAGCGTAGGGGGACAGAGTAACTATGGCTACACCTTC	CASSVGGQSNYGYTF
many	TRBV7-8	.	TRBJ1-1	TGTGCCAGCAGCTTAACGGTTACTGAAGCTTTCTTT	CASSLTVTEAFF
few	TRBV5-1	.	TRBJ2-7	TGCGCCAGCAGCTTGGGCAGGGCGGCCGAGCAGTACTTC	CASSLGRAAEQYF
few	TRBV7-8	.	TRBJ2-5	TGTGCCAGCAGCTTAGATCGGAGACAAGAGACCCAGTACTTC	CASSLDRRQETQYF
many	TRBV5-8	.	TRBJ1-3	TGTGCCAGCAGTGGTGGGTTCTCTGGAAACACCATATATTTT	CASSGGFSGNTIYF
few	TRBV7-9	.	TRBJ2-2	TGTGCCAGCAGCTTACCCAACAAGGACGGGGAGCTGTTTTTT	CASSLPNKDGELFF
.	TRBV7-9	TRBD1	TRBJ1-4	TGTGCCAGCAGCTCCCCCTCCAGGGGGGAAAAACTGTTTTTT	CASSSPSRGEKLFF
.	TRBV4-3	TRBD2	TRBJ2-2	TGCGCCAGCAGCCAACGGACTAGAAGTTCCGGGGAGCTGTTTTTT	CASSQRTRSSGELFF
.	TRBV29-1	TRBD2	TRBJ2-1	TGCAGCGTTCTACTAGCGGTCAACAATGAGCAGTTCTTC	CSVLLAVNNEQFF
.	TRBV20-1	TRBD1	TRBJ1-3	TGCAGTGCTAGGGACAGGGGGCGGGGAAACACCATATATTTT	CSARDRGRGNTIYF
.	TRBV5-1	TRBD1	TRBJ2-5	TGCGCCAGCATCCTTGGGACAGGGGGAGGAGAGACCCAGTACTTC	CASILGTGGGETQYF
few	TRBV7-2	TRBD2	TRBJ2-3	TGTGCCAGCAGCCCCGGTGCCCTAGCGGGAGGGATCACAGATACGCAGTATTTT	CASSPGALAGGITDTQYF
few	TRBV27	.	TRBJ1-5	TGTGCCAGCAGTCTGTCCTTGAGGCAGCCCCAGCATTTT	CASSLSLRQPQHF